This T cell receptor beta chain stems from a study of molecular identifiers for immune sequencing clone quantification. General study results and limits: The study found clones above 20 RNA copies held over 98% of effector molecules and under 1% in naive cells.

Sorted naive CD8 T cells, roughly 17,000 to 1,100,000, were sequenced from 10%, 30% or 50% RNA. Based on a CD8+CD4-CCR7+CD45RA+ profile, naive CD8 T cells were sorted. This clonotype was counted many times. Antigen: not known. Germline V CDR1 and CDR2: PRHDT, FYEKMQ (reference sequence). The J segment lost 6 bases and the V segment lost 5 bases, leaving 7 bases of the junction unmatched. This CDR3 contains 14 residues. MiXCR, applied by TCRdb to the PCR reads, yields one record per CDR3 protein. Of hundreds of thousands of distinct CDR3 sequences listed, about 25% are singletons. The chain employs TRBV13 and TRBJ2-3; 8 positions match TRBD2. The clonotype comes from a human donor in good health. Some libraries in this study had Jurkat cell RNA spiked in. The sample consisted of naive CD8+ T cells from blood, with Jurkat cell RNA spiked in. Described subset: FACS-sorted CD8+CD4-CCR7+CD45RA+ naive T cells. This chain's CDR3 is CASSLGLDADTQYF. As DNA, the CDR3 is TGTGCCAGCAGCCTGGGACTAGATGCCGATACGCAGTATTTT.